A selection of T cell receptor beta chains follows, all from one sample in a study of T-cell memory formation after mild COVID-19. A single record per CDR3 protein comes from TCRdb applying MiXCR to the 5' RACE reads. There are 450,000 to 700,000 distinct CDR3 sequences in the sample; around 17% occur only once, and around 13% lies in the top ten. The sample comprised PBMCs or a T cell subset sorted from them (not recorded which). The source is an adult woman who had mild COVID-19 (a few samples of this study predate the infection). Cell type and time point are not known. Both conserved end residues are part of each CDR3. The order of the fields is D gene, J gene, clone size, V gene, CDR3 protein, CDR3 DNA. D genes are given only for firm matches. Clone size is shown for a subset of rows, as once, few, many or a class of expanded clone.

TRBD2,TRBJ2-7,-,TRBV12-3/TRBV12-4,CASSEYGSGSTHEQYF,TGTGCCAGCAGTGAATACGGGAGCGGGAGTACCCACGAGCAGTACTTC
-,TRBJ2-1,-,TRBV4-1,CASSQVGPNNEQFF,TGCGCCAGCAGCCAAGTGGGGCCAAACAATGAGCAGTTCTTC
TRBD1,TRBJ2-1,-,TRBV13,CASSLETGTGEKQFF,TGTGCCAGCAGCTTAGAAACCGGGACAGGGGAGAAGCAGTTCTTC
TRBD2,TRBJ2-3,few,TRBV6-6,CASSYRSTSGGRETDTQYF,TGTGCCAGCAGTTACCGTTCGACTAGCGGGGGGCGCGAGACAGATACGCAGTATTTT
TRBD2,TRBJ2-5,few,TRBV7-9,CASSPTGGTKETQYF,TGTGCCAGCAGCCCCACGGGGGGGACCAAAGAGACCCAGTACTTC
TRBD1,TRBJ2-7,many,TRBV2,CASSVGQGGEQYF,TGTGCCAGCAGTGTGGGACAGGGTGGCGAGCAGTACTTC
TRBD2,TRBJ2-7,-,TRBV6-2/TRBV6-3,CASSYFEAGGSYEQYF,TGTGCCAGCAGTTACTTTGAAGCGGGAGGCTCCTACGAGCAGTACTTC
-,TRBJ2-7,few,TRBV6-1,CASSVPTGTDLGEQYF,TGTGCCAGCAGTGTCCCCACCGGGACCGACTTAGGGGAGCAGTACTTC
TRBD2,TRBJ2-3,few,TRBV24-1,CATMISGSGADTQYF,TGTGCCACCATGATTAGCGGGAGTGGCGCAGATACGCAGTATTTT
-,TRBJ1-1,few,TRBV12-3/TRBV12-4,CASLPGSMNTEAFF,TGTGCCAGCCTCCCGGGCAGCATGAACACTGAAGCTTTCTTT
TRBD1,TRBJ1-6,-,TRBV9,CASAEGAGNSPLHF,TGTGCCAGCGCGGAGGGGGCCGGTAATTCACCCCTCCACTTT
-,TRBJ1-1,few,TRBV7-6,CASSSAGPVEAFF,TGTGCCAGCAGCTCCGCGGGCCCCGTGGAAGCTTTCTTT
-,TRBJ1-5,-,TRBV2,CASSREREQPQHF,TGTGCCAGCAGTCGAGAAAGAGAACAGCCCCAGCATTTT